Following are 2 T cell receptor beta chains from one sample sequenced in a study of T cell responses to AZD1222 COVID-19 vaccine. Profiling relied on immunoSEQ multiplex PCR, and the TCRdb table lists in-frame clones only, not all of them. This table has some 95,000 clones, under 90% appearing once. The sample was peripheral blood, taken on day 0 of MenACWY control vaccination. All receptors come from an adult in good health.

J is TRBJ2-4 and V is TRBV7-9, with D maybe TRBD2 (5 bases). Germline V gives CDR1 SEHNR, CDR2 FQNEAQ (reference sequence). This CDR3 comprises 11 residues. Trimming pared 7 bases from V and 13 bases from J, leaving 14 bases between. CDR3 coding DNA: TGTGCCAGCACCCCTCTGGAGGAGCAGTACTTC. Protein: CASTPLEEQYF.

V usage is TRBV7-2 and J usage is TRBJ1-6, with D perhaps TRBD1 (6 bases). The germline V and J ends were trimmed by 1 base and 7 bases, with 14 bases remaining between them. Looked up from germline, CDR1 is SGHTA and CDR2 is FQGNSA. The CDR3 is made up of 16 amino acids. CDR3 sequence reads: CASSLGQTGNNSPLHF. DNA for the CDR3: TGTGCCAGCAGCTTAGGGCAAACAGGGAACAATTCACCCCTCCACTTT.